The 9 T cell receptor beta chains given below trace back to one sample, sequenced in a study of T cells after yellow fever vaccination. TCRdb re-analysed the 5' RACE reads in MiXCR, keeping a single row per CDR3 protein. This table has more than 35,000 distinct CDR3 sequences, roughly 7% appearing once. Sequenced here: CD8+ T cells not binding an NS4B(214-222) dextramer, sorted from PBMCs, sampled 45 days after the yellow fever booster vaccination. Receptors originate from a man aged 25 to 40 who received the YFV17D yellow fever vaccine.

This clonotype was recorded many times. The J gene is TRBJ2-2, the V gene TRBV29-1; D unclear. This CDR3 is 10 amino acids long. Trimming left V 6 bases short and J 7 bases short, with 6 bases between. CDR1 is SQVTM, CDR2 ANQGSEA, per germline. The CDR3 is CSVKLGELFF. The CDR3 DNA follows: TGCAGCGTGAAACTCGGGGAGCTGTTTTTT.

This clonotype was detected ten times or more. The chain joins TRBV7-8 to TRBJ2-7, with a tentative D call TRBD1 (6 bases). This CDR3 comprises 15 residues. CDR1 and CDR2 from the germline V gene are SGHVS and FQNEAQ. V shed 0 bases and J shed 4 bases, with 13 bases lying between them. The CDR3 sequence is CASSLAPGQGYEQYF. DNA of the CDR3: TGTGCCAGCAGCTTAGCCCCAGGTCAGGGGTACGAGCAGTACTTC.

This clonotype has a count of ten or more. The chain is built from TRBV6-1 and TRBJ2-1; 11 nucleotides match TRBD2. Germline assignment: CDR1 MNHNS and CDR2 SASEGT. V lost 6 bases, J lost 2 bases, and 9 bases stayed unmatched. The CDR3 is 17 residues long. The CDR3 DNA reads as TGTGCCAGCAGCCGTTGGGGGACTAGCGGTGCCTACAATGAGCAGTTCTTC. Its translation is CASSRWGTSGAYNEQFF.

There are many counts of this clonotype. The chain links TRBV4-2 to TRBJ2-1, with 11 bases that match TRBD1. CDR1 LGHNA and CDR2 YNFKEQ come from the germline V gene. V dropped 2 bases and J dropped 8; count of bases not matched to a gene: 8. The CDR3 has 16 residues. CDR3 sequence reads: CASSQTGTGGQDEQFF. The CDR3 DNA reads TGTGCCAGCAGCCAAACCGGGACAGGGGGTCAGGATGAGCAGTTCTTC.

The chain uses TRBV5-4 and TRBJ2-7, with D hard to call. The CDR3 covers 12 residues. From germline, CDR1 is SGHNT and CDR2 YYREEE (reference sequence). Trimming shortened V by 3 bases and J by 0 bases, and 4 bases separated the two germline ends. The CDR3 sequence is CASSSTSYEQYF. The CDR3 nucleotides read TGTGCCAGCAGCTCAACCTCCTACGAGCAGTACTTC.

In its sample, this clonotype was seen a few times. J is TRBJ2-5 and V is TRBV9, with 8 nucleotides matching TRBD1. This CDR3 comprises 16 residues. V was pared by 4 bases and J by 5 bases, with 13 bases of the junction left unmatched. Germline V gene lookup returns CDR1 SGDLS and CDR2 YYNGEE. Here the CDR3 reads CASSSGTGGLVETQYF. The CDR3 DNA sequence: TGTGCCAGCAGCTCCGGGACAGGCGGGTTGGTGGAGACCCAGTACTTC.

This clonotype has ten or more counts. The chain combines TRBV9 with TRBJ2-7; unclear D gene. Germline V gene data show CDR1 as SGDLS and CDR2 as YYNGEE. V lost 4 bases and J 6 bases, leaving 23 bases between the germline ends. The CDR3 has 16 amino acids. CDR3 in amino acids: CASSPVPIDAASEQYF. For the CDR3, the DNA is TGTGCCAGCAGCCCGGTCCCGATCGACGCCGCGTCCGAGCAGTACTTC.

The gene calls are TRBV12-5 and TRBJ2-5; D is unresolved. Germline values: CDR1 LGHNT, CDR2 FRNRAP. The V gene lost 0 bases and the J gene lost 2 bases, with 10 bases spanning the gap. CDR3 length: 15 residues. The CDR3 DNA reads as TGTGCTAGTGGTTTGGTACAAGGGCTGCAAGAGACCCAGTACTTC. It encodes CASGLVQGLQETQYF.

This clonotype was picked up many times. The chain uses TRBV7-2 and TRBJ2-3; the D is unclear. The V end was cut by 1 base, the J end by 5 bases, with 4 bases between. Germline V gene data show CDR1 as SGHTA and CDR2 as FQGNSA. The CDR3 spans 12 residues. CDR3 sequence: CASSLVGDTQYF. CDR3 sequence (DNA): TGTGCCAGCAGCTTAGTTGGAGATACGCAGTATTTT.